This T cell receptor (beta chain) was captured in a study of OX40 agonist ivuxolimab in advanced cancers. Overall study context: Males comprised around 80% of the group, whose mean age was approximately 61 years (range about 20 to 85).

The CDR3 is made up of 16 amino acids. Trimming left V 0 bases short and J 0 bases short, with 9 bases between. Germline loops: CDR1 MNHEY, CDR2 SMNVEV (reference sequence). The data were produced by immunoSEQ multiplex PCR, yet TCRdb's version contains in-frame clones alone and is incomplete. The sample comprises some 94,000 clones, about 96% of which are singletons, and approximately 2% rests with the top ten. Excluded were patients having autoimmune disease history or systemic immunosuppression. Cycle 7 day 1, cycle 4 day 1, and baseline were the timepoints at which blood was sampled. The receptor was derived from an adult with an advanced solid tumor such as melanoma, head and neck, liver or kidney cancer. This rearrangement joins TRBV27 to TRBJ2-1; D may be TRBD2 (5 bases). The material was CD4+ or CD8+ T cells sorted from blood, obtained in a trial of the OX40 agonist ivuxolimab. This CDR3 is CASSLSAGSSYNEQFF. CDR3 in DNA: TGTGCCAGCAGTTTATCGGCGGGCAGCTCCTACAATGAGCAGTTCTTC.